The 12 T cell receptor beta chains reported below all come from one sample, sequenced in a study of CD8+ T cells in alopecia areata. The treatment denotes: oral pan-JAK inhibitor, 5-10 mg twice daily. Sequencing used cDNA as its template, made by extracting RNA and reverse transcribing it. TCRdb's copy holds only in-frame clones and misses some; the assay was immunoSEQ multiplex PCR. The data contain about 280,000 clones, nearly 60% of them singletons. Specimen: CD4+ T cells sorted from blood, collected at week 24, from a patient treated with tofacitinib. All receptors come from a human donor with alopecia areata.

The chain has TRBV30 and TRBJ2-7; 8 bases are a match to TRBD2. The germline gives CDR1 GTSNPN, CDR2 SVGIG (reference sequence). The CDR3 extends over 14 amino acids. Trimming removed 0 bases from V and 0 bases from J; junction bases left unmatched: 1. CDR3 in amino acids: CAWSVGGVSYEQYF. The CDR3 DNA follows: TGTGCCTGGAGTGTCGGGGGGGTCTCCTACGAGCAGTACTTC.

This chain joins TRBV5-6 and TRBJ1-5; D ambiguous. This CDR3 has 17 amino acids. In germline, CDR1 is SGHDT, CDR2 YYEEEE. Trimming left V 0 bases short and J 2 bases short, with 15 bases between. The CDR3 reads CASSLANGVGGNQPQHF. The CDR3 nucleotides are TGTGCCAGCAGCTTGGCCAACGGGGTTGGGGGCAATCAGCCCCAGCATTTT.

This clone has ten or more counts. This chain uses TRBV7-9 with TRBJ2-1, with a tentative D call TRBD1 (6 bases). CDR1 is SEHNR and CDR2 is FQNEAQ in the germline V gene (reference sequence). The V and J ends lost 5 bases and 15 bases respectively, with 17 bases between them. The CDR3 contains 12 residues. The CDR3 region has the DNA TGTGCCAGCAGCGTAGAACAGGGTTCGCGGTTCTTC. Encoded protein: CASSVEQGSRFF.

The chain is built from TRBV25-1 and TRBJ2-3; TRBD1 is a possible D gene (6 bases). The V gene's germline CDR1 is MGHDK and CDR2 SYGVNS. This CDR3 has 13 amino acids. The germline V and J ends were trimmed by 4 bases and 4 bases, with 9 bases remaining between them. CDR3 coding DNA: TGTGCCAGCAGTGTGGGGGCCGCAGATACGCAGTATTTT. Translating gives CASSVGAADTQYF.

V gene TRBV19 combines with J gene TRBJ1-1; 8 bases are a match to TRBD1. V trimming: 5 bases; J trimming: 4 bases; junction bases outside the gene matches: 6. CDR1 and CDR2 (germline): LNHDA, SQIVND (reference sequence). The CDR3 extends over 14 amino acids. This CDR3 reads CASSADRGPTEAFF. The CDR3 region has the DNA TGTGCCAGTAGTGCAGACAGGGGTCCCACTGAAGCTTTCTTT.

This chain joins TRBV15 and TRBJ1-1; no clear D gene. Deletions cut 8 bases from V and 7 bases from J, with 14 bases between. Germline CDR1 and CDR2: LNHNV and YYDKDF (reference sequence). This CDR3 contains 12 residues. CDR3 nucleotides: TGTGCCACCTCCAGAGGGTATGATGAAGCTTTCTTT. It is translated as CATSRGYDEAFF.

This clone was seen more than once but under ten times. This rearrangement joins TRBV7-9 to TRBJ2-3; D gene unclear. Trimming removed 7 bases from V and 0 bases from J, with 17 bases in between. This CDR3 has 16 residues. Germline CDR1 is SEHNR and CDR2 is FQNEAQ (reference sequence). The CDR3 nucleotides are TGTGCCAGCACTCCGAACTGGGCTACTAGCACAGATACGCAGTATTTT. This gives the protein CASTPNWATSTDTQYF.

The genes are TRBV4-2 and TRBJ2-2; D not certain. The CDR3 is 13 amino acids. V lost 0 bases to trimming and J lost 6 bases, with 5 bases between them. Germline CDR1 reads LGHNA; CDR2 reads YNFKEQ. The chain's CDR3 is CASSQDQSGELFF. The CDR3 DNA is TGTGCCAGCAGCCAAGATCAATCCGGGGAGCTGTTTTTT.

CDR3 DNA: TGCGCCAGCAGCTCGACAGATTCACCCCTCCACTTT. It encodes CASSSTDSPLHF. This chain uses TRBV5-1 with TRBJ1-6; maybe TRBD1 (5 bases). V gave up 3 bases and J gave up 8 bases, with 6 bases separating them. Germline values: CDR1 SGHRS, CDR2 YFSETQ. The CDR3 has 12 residues.

The chain links TRBV28 to TRBJ2-1; perhaps TRBD2 as D (5 bases). V lost 6 bases and J 5 bases, leaving 17 bases between the germline ends. The germline CDR1 and CDR2 sequences are MDHEN and SYDVKM. The CDR3 has 15 residues. The CDR3 bases are TGTGCCAGCAGCCGAGCGGCGGCAAGAAACAATGAGCAGTTCTTC. As protein: CASSRAAARNNEQFF.

This sequence joins TRBV30 and TRBJ2-5; TRBD2 aligns across 9 bases. With V trimmed by 3 bases and J by 6 bases, 11 bases remained unmatched. CDR3 size: 15 residues. Per the germline V gene, CDR1 is GTSNPN and CDR2 is SVGIG (reference sequence). CDR3: CAWSPAGGGHQTQYF. The CDR3 region has the DNA TGTGCCTGGAGCCCGGCGGGGGGGGGCCATCAGACCCAGTACTTC.

This clone was seen once. The V and J genes are TRBV28 and TRBJ1-2; D not certain. The ends were cut back, 6 bases at V and 3 bases at J, with 20 bases in the middle. CDR1 MDHEN and CDR2 SYDVKM come from the germline V gene. The CDR3 extends over 16 amino acids. CDR3: CASRTLLGGLHYGYTF. CDR3 in DNA: TGTGCCAGCAGGACCCTATTGGGAGGGCTCCACTATGGCTACACCTTC.